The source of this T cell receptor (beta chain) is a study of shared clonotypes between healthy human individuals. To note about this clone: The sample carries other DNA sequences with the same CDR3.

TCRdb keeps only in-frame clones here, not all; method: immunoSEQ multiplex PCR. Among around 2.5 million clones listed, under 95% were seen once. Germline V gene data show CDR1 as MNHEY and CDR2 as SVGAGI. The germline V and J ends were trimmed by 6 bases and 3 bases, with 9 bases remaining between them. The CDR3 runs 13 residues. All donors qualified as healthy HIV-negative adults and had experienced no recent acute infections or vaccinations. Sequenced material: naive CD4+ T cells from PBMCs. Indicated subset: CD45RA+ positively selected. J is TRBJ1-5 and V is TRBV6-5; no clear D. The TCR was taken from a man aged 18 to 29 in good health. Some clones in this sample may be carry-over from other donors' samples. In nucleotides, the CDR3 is TGTGCCAGCAGACTCGACCCCAATCAGCCCCAGCATTTT. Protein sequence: CASRLDPNQPQHF.